This is a list of T cell receptor beta chains from one sample in a study of T-cell memory formation after mild COVID-19. TCRdb processed the 5' RACE reads anew with MiXCR; each CDR3 protein has one entry. In the table there are 210,000 or so distinct CDR3 sequences, roughly a tenth of which are singletons. Sequenced input: PBMCs or a T cell subset sorted from them (not recorded which). The receptors derive from a man between 18 and 29 years old who had mild COVID-19 (a few samples of this study predate the infection). Cell type and time point are not known. Each CDR3 is given with its conserved first and last residue. Each record gives: J gene, clone size, V gene, D gene, CDR3 DNA, CDR3 protein. The D gene is left open where the match is weak. For some rows the clone size is stated as once, few or many, or as a class when expanded; others skip it.

j_gene: TRBJ2-2; abundance: few; v_gene: TRBV5-6; d_gene: -; CDR3nt: TGTGCCAGCAGCGCACTGATCGGGGGCTCGAACACCGGGGAGCTGTTTTTT; CDR3aa: CASSALIGGSNTGELFF
j_gene: TRBJ2-4; abundance: few; v_gene: TRBV12-3/TRBV12-4; d_gene: TRBD1; CDR3nt: TGTGCCAGCAGTCCACCGGACAGGATAGGGATTCAGTACTTC; CDR3aa: CASSPPDRIGIQYF
j_gene: TRBJ2-1; abundance: -; v_gene: TRBV7-2; d_gene: TRBD2; CDR3nt: TGTGCCAGCAGCCCTCGGTGGGAGGGTGAGCAGTTCTTC; CDR3aa: CASSPRWEGEQFF
j_gene: TRBJ2-5; abundance: few; v_gene: TRBV4-1; d_gene: -; CDR3nt: TGCGCCAGCAGCCAAGAGGGCAGTCGGCAAGAGACCCAGTACTTC; CDR3aa: CASSQEGSRQETQYF
j_gene: TRBJ2-3; abundance: many; v_gene: TRBV4-2; d_gene: TRBD2; CDR3nt: TGTGCCAGCAGCCAATCCCGGTCCAGCGGGGGGGCAAATACGCAGTATTTT; CDR3aa: CASSQSRSSGGANTQYF
j_gene: TRBJ2-3; abundance: many; v_gene: TRBV28; d_gene: TRBD2; CDR3nt: TGTGCCAGCAGTTCCCCTGCAAGCGGGGTTGCGGATACGCAGTATTTT; CDR3aa: CASSSPASGVADTQYF
j_gene: TRBJ1-2; abundance: -; v_gene: TRBV12-3/TRBV12-4; d_gene: TRBD1; CDR3nt: TGTGCCAGCAGCCTCCGGGACAGGAGCCACTATGGCTACACCTTC; CDR3aa: CASSLRDRSHYGYTF
j_gene: TRBJ2-7; abundance: -; v_gene: TRBV5-1; d_gene: TRBD2; CDR3nt: TGCGCCAGCAGCTCACTAGCGGGCGGCTTCTACGAGCAGTACTTC; CDR3aa: CASSSLAGGFYEQYF
j_gene: TRBJ2-4; abundance: few; v_gene: TRBV20-1; d_gene: -; CDR3nt: TGCAGTGCTCCACCCGGGGGACTAGCCAAAAACATTCAGTACTTC; CDR3aa: CSAPPGGLAKNIQYF
j_gene: TRBJ1-1; abundance: -; v_gene: TRBV7-2; d_gene: -; CDR3nt: TGTGCCAGCAGCCTGGGCAGGGCCAAGAACACTGAAGCTTTCTTT; CDR3aa: CASSLGRAKNTEAFF
j_gene: TRBJ1-1; abundance: few; v_gene: TRBV4-3; d_gene: -; CDR3nt: TGCGCCAGCAGCCAAGACAGGGTAAAATATACTGAAGCTTTCTTT; CDR3aa: CASSQDRVKYTEAFF